This T cell receptor beta chain was recorded in a study of cytomegalovirus exposure and HLA in healthy donors. In the case of this clone: The target antigen is unknown. The DNA is omitted, as the CDR3 cannot be located on it reliably, and the CDR3 follows TCRdb's listing.

Amplification used 60 Vbeta primers and 13 Jbeta primers. Libraries were prepared by immunoSEQ multiplex PCR; TCRdb keeps only in-frame clonotypes and omits some of them. The top ten clones hold about 1.6% of a sample with around 170,000 clones, roughly 71% of them seen once. Study-level findings and limits: Some V segments could not be told apart, so they were left out, TRBV6-2 and TRBV6-3 among them. Earlier analysis found most TCR beta V segments productive about 87% or about 30% of the time.

Counting both end residues, the CDR3 totals 17 amino acids. These donors counted as nominally healthy when sampled, but unrecorded immune exposures were likely. The V and J genes are TRBV21-1 and TRBJ2-7; the table's D call, TRBD2, has no DNA check behind it. TRBV21-1 is shown as a pseudogene. Sequencing input: PBMCs. This TCR came from a girl aged 10-17 years in good health and CMV-seronegative. CDR3 loop: CASSKWGGGTLSYEQYF.